These 6 T cell receptor beta chains were sequenced from one sample in a study of cytomegalovirus exposure and HLA in healthy donors. PCR primers comprised 60 Vbeta and 13 Jbeta primers. Method: immunoSEQ multiplex PCR; TCRdb's copy keeps in-frame clones and lacks some. Among some 120,000 clones listed, 15% to 20% were seen once. Sequencing used PBMCs. Receptor source: a female donor in good health and CMV-seropositive.

V and J are TRBV25-1 and TRBJ1-6, with TRBD1 matching 10 bases. Germline values: CDR1 MGHDK, CDR2 SYGVNS. Trimming at V came to 4 bases and at J to 4 bases, leaving 7 bases not matched to a gene. The CDR3 consists of 17 residues. Here the CDR3 DNA reads TGTGCCAGCAGTGCCACCGGGACAGGGGTTTATAATTCACCCCTCCACTTT. It codes for CASSATGTGVYNSPLHF.

This clone was seen only a few times. The rearrangement uses TRBV11-2 and TRBJ2-7; 8 nucleotides match TRBD1. Germline CDR1 reads SGHAT; CDR2 reads FQNNGV. The V gene end was trimmed by 5 bases and the J gene end by 3 bases; junction bases not matched to a gene: 6. The CDR3 spans 14 residues. CDR3 in DNA: TGTGCCAGCAGCAGCAACAGGGGGATCTACGAGCAGTACTTC. It translates to CASSSNRGIYEQYF. Looking up the rest from reference TRBV11-2 and TRBJ2-7 gives the full variable domain: EAGVAQSPRYKIIEKRQSVAFWCNPISGHATLYWYQQILGQGPKLLIQFQNNGVVDDSQLPKDRFSAERLKGVDSTLKIQPAKLEDSAVYLCASSSNRGIYEQYFGPGTRLTVT.

With respect to this clone: Relative to the germline gene, one junction end is altered; a read error may explain this. The sample holds other DNA sequences that translate to the same CDR3. The rearrangement uses TRBV9 and TRBJ1-1, with D possibly being TRBD1 (6 bases). The CDR3 is 17 amino acids. Per germline, CDR1 SGDLS and CDR2 YYNGEE. The CDR3 protein is CASTPTTGLTMNTEAFF. In nucleotides, the CDR3 is TGCGCCAGCACCCCGACGACAGGACTGACAATGAACACTGAAGCTTTCTTT.

This sequence joins TRBV27 and TRBJ2-1; D is undetermined. Trimming cost V 2 bases and J 1 base, with 6 bases left between them. CDR1 and CDR2 from the germline V gene are MNHEY and SMNVEV (reference sequence). The CDR3 is 14 amino acids. CDR3 DNA: TGTGCCAGCAGTTTAGGGCCGTCCTACAATGAGCAGTTCTTC. Amino acids: CASSLGPSYNEQFF.

This clone was seen more than once but under ten times. The rearrangement links TRBV4-2 to TRBJ2-1; TRBD2 matches 7 bases. Germline CDR1 and CDR2: LGHNA and YNFKEQ. V dropped 1 base and J dropped 9; count of bases not matched to a gene: 6. The CDR3 sequence is 14 residues long. Written as DNA, the CDR3 is TGTGCCAGCAGCCAAGTTATGAGCGGGACTGAGCAGTTCTTC. Residues: CASSQVMSGTEQFF.

This clone was seen only a few times. The chain has TRBV6-5 and TRBJ1-1; a weak D match, TRBD1 (5 bases). Germline V gives CDR1 MNHEY, CDR2 SVGAGI. The CDR3 runs to 13 residues. Trimming took off 3 bases at V and 4 bases at J, with 9 bases between the two ends. DNA of the CDR3: TGTGCCAGCAGTTATTTAGGGGCCACTGAAGCTTTCTTT. It translates to CASSYLGATEAFF.